These 7 T cell receptor beta chains originate from one sample sequenced in a study of shared clonotypes between healthy human individuals. Repertoires were generated with immunoSEQ multiplex PCR, while TCRdb's copy carries only in-frame clones and drops some. In the table there are about 2 million clones, approximately 94% of which are singletons. Terminally differentiated effector memory CD45RA+ cells were left out of the naive CD8 fraction, which was CD45RO-negative and positively selected for CCR7. The specimen was naive CD8+ T cells sorted from blood. Receptors were obtained from a man in his late teens or twenties in good health.

The CDR3 loop reads CAISGQYNSPLHF. CDR3 DNA: TGTGCCATCAGTGGACAGTATAATTCACCCCTCCACTTT. The V and J genes are TRBV10-3 and TRBJ1-6; a possible D gene is TRBD1 (5 bases). Germline assignment: CDR1 ENHRY and CDR2 SYGVKD. This CDR3 is built from 13 residues. Trimming removed 4 bases from V and 4 bases from J, with 5 bases in between.

The genes are TRBV28 and TRBJ1-5; no clear D. V was cut by 6 bases and J by 1 base, with 13 bases left in between. The CDR3 extends over 15 amino acids. Germline V CDR1 and CDR2: MDHEN, SYDVKM. The CDR3 nucleotides read TGTGCCAGCAGCCCTGGGGAATTGAGCAATCAGCCCCAGCATTTT. Translating gives CASSPGELSNQPQHF. The entire variable domain, with the rest obtained from reference TRBV28 and TRBJ1-5, is as follows: DVKVTQSSRYLVKRTGEKVFLECVQDMDHENMFWYRQDPGLGLRLIYFSYDVKMKEKGDIPEGYSVSREKKERFSLILESASTNQTSMYLCASSPGELSNQPQHFGDGTRLSIL.

This clone was seen once. The V call is TRBV11-2, the J call TRBJ2-3; D may be TRBD2 (5 bases). The CDR3 spans 15 residues. Trimming cost V 1 base and J 0 bases, with 8 bases left between them. The V gene's germline CDR1 is SGHAT and CDR2 FQNNGV. This CDR3 reads CASSLAAASTDTQYF. The CDR3 nucleotides read TGTGCCAGCAGCTTAGCAGCGGCTAGCACAGATACGCAGTATTTT.

The rearrangement joins TRBV30 to TRBJ1-1; D possibly corresponds to TRBD1 (5 bases). CDR3 size: 14 residues. Germline CDR1 is GTSNPN and CDR2 is SVGIG (reference sequence). Trimming took off 0 bases at V and 3 bases at J, with 11 bases between the two ends. Here the CDR3 DNA reads TGTGCCTGGAGTGTAGACGAGGGGCACACTGAAGCTTTCTTT. Translated: CAWSVDEGHTEAFF.

The chain couples TRBV9 to TRBJ2-7, with D unclear. CDR1 and CDR2 from the germline V gene are SGDLS and YYNGEE. The ends were cut back, 0 bases at V and 3 bases at J, with 10 bases in the middle. The CDR3 is made up of 14 amino acids. The CDR3 region has the DNA TGTGCCAGCAGCGTAGGGTCAGCCGTCTACGAGCAGTACTTC. Translated, it gives CASSVGSAVYEQYF.

V usage is TRBV11-2 and J usage is TRBJ1-2; D gene ambiguous. This CDR3 spans 14 amino acids. CDR1 and CDR2 (germline): SGHAT, FQNNGV. With 5 bases removed from V and 5 bases from J, the gap between germline ends came to 15 bases. CDR3 DNA sequence: TGTGCCAGCAGCCCCCGTGGGCCCGCTTATGGCTACACCTTC. Its protein product is CASSPRGPAYGYTF.

Worth noting for this clone: Other nucleotide sequences from this sample produce the same CDR3. CDR3 nucleotides: TGTGCCAGCAGTTTAAATGGTCTAGCGGGATTCTACGAGCAGTACTTC. Its protein product is CASSLNGLAGFYEQYF. This chain uses TRBV27 with TRBJ2-7; TRBD2 matches at 9 bases. This CDR3 has 16 amino acids. CDR1 and CDR2 from the germline V gene are MNHEY and SMNVEV (reference sequence). J gave up 3 bases and V 2 bases, and 8 bases lay outside the gene matches.